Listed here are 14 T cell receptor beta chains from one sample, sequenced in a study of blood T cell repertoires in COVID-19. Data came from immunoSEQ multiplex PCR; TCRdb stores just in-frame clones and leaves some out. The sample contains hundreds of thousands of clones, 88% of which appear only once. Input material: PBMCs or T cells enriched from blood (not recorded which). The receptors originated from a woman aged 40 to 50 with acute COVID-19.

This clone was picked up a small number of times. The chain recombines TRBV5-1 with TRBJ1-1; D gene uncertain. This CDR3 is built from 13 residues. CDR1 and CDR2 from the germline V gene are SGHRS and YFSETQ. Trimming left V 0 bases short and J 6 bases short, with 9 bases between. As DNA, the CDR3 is TGCGCCAGCAGCTTGGACGGGAGACCTGAAGCTTTCTTT. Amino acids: CASSLDGRPEAFF. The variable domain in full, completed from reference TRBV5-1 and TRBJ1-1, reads KAGVTQTPRYLIKTRGQQVTLSCSPISGHRSVSWYQQTPGQGLQFLFEYFSETQRNKGNFPGRFSGRQFSNSRSEMNVSTLELGDSALYLCASSLDGRPEAFFGQGTRLTVV.

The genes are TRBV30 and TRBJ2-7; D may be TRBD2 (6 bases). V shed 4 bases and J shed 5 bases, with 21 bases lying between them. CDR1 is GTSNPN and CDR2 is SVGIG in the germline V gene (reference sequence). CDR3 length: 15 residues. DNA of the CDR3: TGTGCCTGGATTGGCTCCGGGACTCTCAACCACGAGCAGTACTTC. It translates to CAWIGSGTLNHEQYF.

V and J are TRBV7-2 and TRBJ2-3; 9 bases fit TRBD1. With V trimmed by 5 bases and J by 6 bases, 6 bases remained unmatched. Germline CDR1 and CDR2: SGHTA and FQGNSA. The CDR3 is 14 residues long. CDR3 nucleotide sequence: TGTGCCAGCAGCCCTACAGGGGGCCGGGATACGCAGTATTTT. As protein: CASSPTGGRDTQYF.

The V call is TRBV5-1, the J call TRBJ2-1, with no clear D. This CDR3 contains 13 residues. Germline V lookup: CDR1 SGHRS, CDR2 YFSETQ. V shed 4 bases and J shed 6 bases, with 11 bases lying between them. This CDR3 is CASSVELVNEQFF. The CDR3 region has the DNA TGCGCCAGCAGCGTCGAGCTAGTCAATGAGCAGTTCTTC.

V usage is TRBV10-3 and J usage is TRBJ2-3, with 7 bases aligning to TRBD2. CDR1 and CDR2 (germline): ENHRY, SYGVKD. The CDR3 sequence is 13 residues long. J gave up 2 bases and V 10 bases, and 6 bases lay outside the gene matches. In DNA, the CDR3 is TGTGCCAGCCGGACTAGTCCCACAGATACGCAGTATTTT. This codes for CASRTSPTDTQYF.

The CDR3 nucleotides are TGTGCCAGCAGTTATACTTATACCGAGCAGTACTTC. This codes for CASSYTYTEQYF. This rearrangement joins TRBV6-5 to TRBJ2-7; D is uncertain. The V and J ends lost 3 bases and 6 bases respectively, with 9 bases between them. The CDR3 extends over 12 amino acids. The V gene's germline CDR1 is MNHEY and CDR2 SVGAGI.

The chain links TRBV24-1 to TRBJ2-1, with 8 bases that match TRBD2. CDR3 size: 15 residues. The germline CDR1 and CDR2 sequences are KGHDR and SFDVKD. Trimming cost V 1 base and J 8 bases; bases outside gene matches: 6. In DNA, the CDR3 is TGTGCCACCAGTGATTTAGGGACTAGTGGCGATGAGCAGTTCTTC. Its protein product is CATSDLGTSGDEQFF.

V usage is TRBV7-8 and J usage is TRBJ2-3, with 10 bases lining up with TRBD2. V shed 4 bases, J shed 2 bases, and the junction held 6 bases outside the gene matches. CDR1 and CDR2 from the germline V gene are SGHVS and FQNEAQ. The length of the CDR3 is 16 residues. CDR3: CASSSGAGGNTDTQYF. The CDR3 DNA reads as TGTGCCAGCAGCTCCGGAGCGGGGGGGAACACAGATACGCAGTATTTT.

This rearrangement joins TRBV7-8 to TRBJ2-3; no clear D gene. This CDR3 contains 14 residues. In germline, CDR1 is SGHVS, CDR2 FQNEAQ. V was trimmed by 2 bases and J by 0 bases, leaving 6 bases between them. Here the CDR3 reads CASSLLTSTDTQYF. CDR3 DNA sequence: TGTGCCAGCAGCTTACTGACTAGCACAGATACGCAGTATTTT.

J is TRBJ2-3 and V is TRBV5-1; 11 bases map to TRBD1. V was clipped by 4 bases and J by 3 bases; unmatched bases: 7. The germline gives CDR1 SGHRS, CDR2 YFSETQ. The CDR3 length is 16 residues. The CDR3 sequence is CASSTGQGAGTDTQYF. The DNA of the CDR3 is TGCGCCAGCAGCACCGGACAGGGGGCAGGAACAGATACGCAGTATTTT.

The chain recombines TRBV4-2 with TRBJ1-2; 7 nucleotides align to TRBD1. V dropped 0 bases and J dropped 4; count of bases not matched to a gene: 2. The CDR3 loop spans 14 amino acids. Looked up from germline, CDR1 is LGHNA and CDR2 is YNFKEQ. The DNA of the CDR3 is TGTGCCAGCAGCCAAGATAACAGGGGCTATGGCTACACCTTC. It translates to CASSQDNRGYGYTF.

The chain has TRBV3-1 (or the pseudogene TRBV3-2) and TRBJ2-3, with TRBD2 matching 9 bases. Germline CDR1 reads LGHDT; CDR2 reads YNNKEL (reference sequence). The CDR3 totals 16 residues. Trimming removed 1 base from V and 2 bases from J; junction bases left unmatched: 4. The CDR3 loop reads CASSQAGLAPTDTQYF. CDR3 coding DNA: TGTGCCAGCAGCCAAGCGGGACTAGCACCCACAGATACGCAGTATTTT.

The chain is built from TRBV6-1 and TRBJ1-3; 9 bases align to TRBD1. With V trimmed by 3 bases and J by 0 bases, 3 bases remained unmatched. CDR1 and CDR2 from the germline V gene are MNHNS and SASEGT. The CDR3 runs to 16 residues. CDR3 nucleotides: TGTGCCAGCAGTGAGGGACAGGGACCCTCTGGAAACACCATATATTTT. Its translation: CASSEGQGPSGNTIYF.

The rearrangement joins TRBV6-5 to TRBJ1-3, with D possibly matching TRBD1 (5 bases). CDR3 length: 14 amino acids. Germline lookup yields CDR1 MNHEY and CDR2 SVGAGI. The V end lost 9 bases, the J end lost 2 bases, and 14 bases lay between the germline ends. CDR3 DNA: TGTGCCAGTCAAGAAAGGGGAACTGGAAACACCATATATTTT. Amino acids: CASQERGTGNTIYF.